This T cell receptor beta chain is from a study of blood T cell repertoires in COVID-19. In the authors' workflow: Estimation of nucleated cell counts relied on the amplification of reference gene primers. The method was immunoSEQ multiplex PCR; TCRdb's version includes in-frame clones alone and lacks a portion of them. V and J calls and clone size are those listed in that table; D and trimming were worked out from the DNA. The table records a few hundred thousand clones, 85% to 90% of them present only once. Recovered status applied to Cohort 3 donors who had two consecutive negative PCRs. It also applied to those with clearance or with symptom resolution. This CDR3 has 18 amino acids. The ends lost 3 bases at V and 5 bases at J; junction bases unmatched: 15. CDR1 is KGHSH and CDR2 is LQKENI in the germline V gene.

This TCR derives from a young man who had recovered from COVID-19. The sample comprised PBMCs or T cells enriched from blood (not recorded which). The chain links TRBV18 to TRBJ1-1; the match to TRBD1 covers 10 bases. The CDR3 here is CASSPLVPGQGTRTEAFF. In DNA, the CDR3 is TGTGCCAGCTCACCTCTAGTCCCGGGACAGGGGACGAGGACTGAAGCTTTCTTT.